These 28 T cell receptor beta chains came from one sample sequenced in a study of control samples from healthy donors and cancer patients. TCRdb keeps only in-frame clones here, not all; method: immunoSEQ multiplex PCR. The sample lists fewer than 85,000 clones, roughly nine tenths seen once, with around 16% in the top ten. Sample: blood. Receptors originate from a man under 40 in good health.

The chain is built from TRBV10-2 and TRBJ1-2; possible D gene TRBD1, 5 bases. Germline V lookup: CDR1 WSHSY, CDR2 SAAADI. With 3 bases removed from V and 8 bases from J, the gap between germline ends came to 25 bases. The CDR3 runs to 17 residues. CDR3 in DNA: TGCGCCAGCAGTGACCCGGAGAGGAAGGGGCCTTTCCGGGGCTACACCTTC. The encoded protein is CASSDPERKGPFRGYTF.

The CDR3 DNA follows: TGTGCCAGCAGCCAGAGCGGGGCCGGGGAGCTGTTTTTT. Its translation is CASSQSGAGELFF. This chain joins TRBV3-1 (or the pseudogene TRBV3-2) and TRBJ2-2; 7 positions agree with TRBD2. The CDR3 is made up of 13 amino acids. Germline-derived CDR1 and CDR2 are LGHDT and YNNKEL (reference sequence). Trimming cost V 3 bases and J 6 bases; bases outside gene matches: 1.

This sequence joins TRBV12-5 and TRBJ2-7, with TRBD1 identical over 9 bases. This CDR3 has 16 amino acids. Germline CDR1 reads LGHNT; CDR2 reads FRNRAP. V was clipped by 2 bases and J by 4 bases; unmatched bases: 9. CDR3 coding DNA: TGTGCTAGTGGTTTGTCCGGGACAGGGCGCCCGTACGAGCAGTACTTC. It yields the protein CASGLSGTGRPYEQYF.

The rearrangement links TRBV7-9 to TRBJ2-3, with TRBD2 identical over 9 bases. Germline loops: CDR1 SEHNR, CDR2 FQNEAQ (reference sequence). CDR3 length equals 17 residues. V was pared by 5 bases and J by 4 bases, with 13 bases of the junction left unmatched. The CDR3 coding sequence is TGTGCCAGCAGCCTCACTCTTCGGCGGGGGGGCGCAGATACGCAGTATTTT. Translated: CASSLTLRRGGADTQYF.

The chain carries TRBV9 and TRBJ2-5; 8 bases fit TRBD2. The V gene end was trimmed by 3 bases and the J gene end by 0 bases; junction bases not matched to a gene: 1. Germline V gene data show CDR1 as SGDLS and CDR2 as YYNGEE. The CDR3 covers 14 residues. DNA for the CDR3: TGTGCCAGCAGCGCTAGCGGGTACCAAGAGACCCAGTACTTC. This sequence encodes CASSASGYQETQYF.

This rearrangement joins TRBV29-1 to TRBJ2-6; D perhaps matches TRBD1 (7 bases). Germline loops: CDR1 SQVTM, CDR2 ANQGSEA. There are 14 residues in the CDR3. The germline V and J ends were trimmed by 8 bases and 2 bases, with 13 bases remaining between them. The CDR3 spells CSTTGEAGANVLTF. As DNA, the CDR3 is TGCAGCACCACAGGGGAGGCTGGGGCCAACGTCCTGACTTTC.

The rearrangement joins TRBV5-1 to TRBJ1-4; TRBD1 matches at 9 bases. This CDR3 is built from 17 residues. The germline V gene encodes CDR1 SGHRS and CDR2 YFSETQ. V trimming: 0 bases; J trimming: 0 bases; junction bases outside the gene matches: 3. The CDR3 nucleotides are TGCGCCAGCAGCTTGGAGGGACAGGGTCCAACTAATGAAAAACTGTTTTTT. It codes for CASSLEGQGPTNEKLFF.

This chain joins TRBV24-1 and TRBJ2-7, with 7 positions matching TRBD1. Germline loops: CDR1 KGHDR, CDR2 SFDVKD. This CDR3 is built from 15 residues. V shed 5 bases and J 2 bases; nucleotides not matched to a gene: 8. CDR3 DNA sequence: TGTGCCACCAGTGCAGGGGGAAAGGTTCCCTACGAGCAGTACTTC. Protein: CATSAGGKVPYEQYF.

This chain joins TRBV4-1 and TRBJ2-1, with TRBD2 matching over 12 bases. The CDR3 covers 18 residues. CDR1 is MGHRA, CDR2 YSYEKL, per germline. The junction had 3 bases not matched to a gene; V was cut back by 0 bases and J by 0 bases. CDR3 sequence (DNA): TGCGCCAGCAGCCAAGATCCTAGCGGGAGGGCCTCCTACAATGAGCAGTTCTTC. Translating gives CASSQDPSGRASYNEQFF.

V gene TRBV27 combines with J gene TRBJ2-1; D perhaps matches TRBD1 (5 bases). The germline V gene has CDR1 MNHEY and CDR2 SMNVEV (reference sequence). The CDR3 is made up of 15 amino acids. V was pared by 5 bases and J by 5 bases, with 16 bases between. CDR3 DNA: TGTGCCAGCAGTCCCCGTGGGTCAGGGCACAATGAGCAGTTCTTC. Protein product: CASSPRGSGHNEQFF.

This chain joins TRBV20-1 and TRBJ1-2; D unresolved. Germline values: CDR1 DFQATT, CDR2 SNEGSKA (reference sequence). The CDR3 spans 10 residues. The chain's CDR3 is CSHLGDGYTF. DNA of the CDR3: TGCAGCCACCTCGGGGATGGCTACACCTTC.

This rearrangement joins TRBV5-1 to TRBJ2-1; D is ambiguous. Germline V lookup: CDR1 SGHRS, CDR2 YFSETQ. The germline V and J ends were trimmed by 6 bases and 7 bases, with 17 bases remaining between them. The CDR3 has 14 residues. The chain's CDR3 is CASNEIGYGNEQFF. The CDR3 region has the DNA TGCGCCAGCAATGAAATAGGTTATGGTAATGAGCAGTTCTTC.

V and J are TRBV5-1 and TRBJ2-7; no clear D gene. Between the trimmed V and J ends, which lost 0 bases and 6 bases, there was a span of 7 bases. The germline V gene encodes CDR1 SGHRS and CDR2 YFSETQ. The CDR3 is 12 residues long. CDR3 sequence: CASSLDRGEQYF. The CDR3, as DNA: TGCGCCAGCAGCTTGGACAGAGGCGAGCAGTACTTC. Full variable domain (remainder filled in from reference TRBV5-1 and TRBJ2-7): KAGVTQTPRYLIKTRGQQVTLSCSPISGHRSVSWYQQTPGQGLQFLFEYFSETQRNKGNFPGRFSGRQFSNSRSEMNVSTLELGDSALYLCASSLDRGEQYFGPGTRLTVT.

The chain couples TRBV11-2 to TRBJ2-1, with unresolved D. Germline V gene lookup returns CDR1 SGHAT and CDR2 FQNNGV. The CDR3 sequence is 15 residues long. Between the trimmed V and J ends, which lost 1 base and 0 bases, there was a span of 7 bases. The CDR3 sequence is CASSLGTLSYNEQFF. The CDR3 DNA sequence: TGTGCCAGCAGCTTAGGGACCCTCTCCTACAATGAGCAGTTCTTC. Based on the CDR3 plus reference TRBV11-2 and TRBJ2-1, the full variable domain is EAGVAQSPRYKIIEKRQSVAFWCNPISGHATLYWYQQILGQGPKLLIQFQNNGVVDDSQLPKDRFSAERLKGVDSTLKIQPAKLEDSAVYLCASSLGTLSYNEQFFGPGTRLTVL.

The chain couples TRBV18 to TRBJ1-1; D gene unclear. Germline CDR1 is KGHSH and CDR2 is LQKENI. CDR3 length: 15 amino acids. V was cut by 1 base and J by 1 base, with 10 bases left in between. In DNA form, the CDR3 reads TGTGCCAGCTCACCACGTGAACGGTCGAACACTGAAGCTTTCTTT. This translates into CASSPRERSNTEAFF.

CDR3 bases: TGTGCCAGCAGCTCCTCGACGAGCACAGATACGCAGTATTTT. This translates into CASSSSTSTDTQYF. The chain combines TRBV7-9 with TRBJ2-3, with D unclear. Germline V gene lookup returns CDR1 SEHNR and CDR2 FQNEAQ (reference sequence). V lost 4 bases, J lost 0 bases, and 8 bases lay in between. The CDR3 is 14 amino acids. The whole variable domain, filled in from reference TRBV7-9 and TRBJ2-3, reads DTGVSQNPRHKITKRGQNVTFRCDPISEHNRLYWYRQTLGQGPEFLTYFQNEAQLEKSRLLSDRFSAERPKGSFSTLEIQRTEQGDSAMYLCASSSSTSTDTQYFGPGTRLTVL.

The rearrangement links TRBV19 to TRBJ1-2; D is possibly TRBD1 (5 bases). There are 11 residues in the CDR3. Per germline, CDR1 LNHDA and CDR2 SQIVND (reference sequence). V shed 8 bases and J shed 4 bases, with 8 bases lying between them. The CDR3 DNA reads as TGTGCCAGTGGGGACGGCTATGGCTACACCTTC. Its translation: CASGDGYGYTF. The whole variable domain, remainder taken from reference TRBV19 and TRBJ1-2, is DGGITQSPKYLFRKEGQNVTLSCEQNLNHDAMYWYRQDPGQGLRLIYYSQIVNDFQKGDIAEGYSVSREKKESFPLTVTSAQKNPTAFYLCASGDGYGYTFGSGTRLTVV.

The gene calls are TRBV6-5 and TRBJ2-3, with TRBD1 identical over 7 bases. This CDR3 is 13 amino acids long. The trim removed 10 bases at V and 3 bases at J, leaving 7 bases unmatched. CDR1 is MNHEY and CDR2 is SVGAGI in the germline V gene. This CDR3 reads CAIRNRGTDTQYF. The CDR3 nucleotides are TGTGCCATTAGAAACAGGGGAACAGATACGCAGTATTTT.

The rearrangement uses TRBV15 and TRBJ2-1; TRBD2 might be the D (5 bases). Germline V gene data show CDR1 as LNHNV and CDR2 as YYDKDF (reference sequence). There are 17 residues in the CDR3. Trimming cost V 2 bases and J 4 bases, with 18 bases left between them. The CDR3 DNA sequence: TGTGCCACCAGCAGATCCCTCACCAACGGGGTTTACAATGAGCAGTTCTTC. It encodes CATSRSLTNGVYNEQFF.

The gene calls are TRBV5-1 and TRBJ1-4, with a tentative D call TRBD1 (6 bases). Trimming took 4 bases from V and 7 from J, leaving 14 bases between them. Germline V CDR1 and CDR2: SGHRS, YFSETQ. The CDR3 spans 14 residues. The CDR3 is CASSLHREGEKLFF. CDR3 bases: TGCGCCAGCAGCCTGCACAGGGAGGGTGAAAAACTGTTTTTT.

The chain employs TRBV6-6 and TRBJ2-3, with a weak D call TRBD2 (5 bases). The V end lost 6 bases, the J end lost 6 bases, and 10 bases lay between the germline ends. The CDR3 has 12 amino acids. CDR1 is MNHNY, CDR2 SVGAGI, per germline (reference sequence). CDR3 amino acids: CASSPSGDTQYF. DNA of the CDR3: TGTGCCAGCAGCCCTTCGGGGGATACGCAGTATTTT.

The chain combines TRBV6-5 with TRBJ1-4; TRBD1 is a possible D gene (6 bases). V lost 7 bases, J lost 4 bases, and 13 bases lay in between. CDR3 length equals 14 residues. The germline CDR1 and CDR2 sequences are MNHEY and SVGAGI. CDR3 region: CASTTGPFNEKLFF. CDR3 nucleotide sequence: TGTGCCAGCACAACAGGGCCCTTTAATGAAAAACTGTTTTTT.

J is TRBJ1-3 and V is TRBV5-1; D is uncertain. CDR1 and CDR2 from the germline V gene are SGHRS and YFSETQ. Trimming removed 4 bases at V and 4 bases at J, with 12 bases between. The CDR3 covers 14 residues. CDR3 protein: CASSPGSSGNTIYF. CDR3 bases: TGCGCCAGCAGCCCCGGGAGCAGCGGAAACACCATATATTTT.

The rearrangement joins TRBV19 to TRBJ1-5; tentatively, D is TRBD1 (5 bases). V was clipped by 7 bases and J by 3 bases, with 13 bases between them. This CDR3 contains 14 residues. The germline gives CDR1 LNHDA, CDR2 SQIVND (reference sequence). The CDR3: CASTSWGTNQPQHF. Here the CDR3 DNA reads TGTGCCAGTACTTCATGGGGCACCAATCAGCCCCAGCATTTT.

The chain recombines TRBV6-2 or TRBV6-3 with TRBJ1-1; D gene unclear. The germline V gene encodes CDR1 MNHEY and CDR2 SVGEGT. V lost 2 bases, J lost 12 bases, and 13 bases lay in between. This CDR3 contains 12 residues. The CDR3 region is CASSYEGWGTFF. DNA for the CDR3: TGTGCCAGCAGTTACGAGGGCTGGGGAACTTTCTTT.

This clone was observed a single time. The chain has TRBV29-1 and TRBJ2-5, with 14 bases lining up with TRBD2. The CDR3 contains 16 residues. Germline CDR1 is SQVTM and CDR2 is ANQGSEA. After removal of 6 bases from V and 6 bases from J, the junction contained 12 bases not matched to a gene. CDR3 sequence (DNA): TGCAGCGTGTGGGGACTAGCGGGAGATGGTGGGAAGACCCAGTACTTC. Its translation: CSVWGLAGDGGKTQYF.

The genes are TRBV19 and TRBJ2-6; D unresolved. V was trimmed by 9 bases and J by 1 base, leaving 7 bases between them. The CDR3 extends over 13 amino acids. Germline loops: CDR1 LNHDA, CDR2 SQIVND (reference sequence). In nucleotides, the CDR3 is TGTGCCAGCTTGACTTCTGGGGCCAACGTCCTGACTTTC. Its protein is CASLTSGANVLTF.

The chain couples TRBV19 to TRBJ2-5; 11 bases match TRBD2. J lost 1 base, V lost 3 bases, and 13 bases had no gene match. This CDR3 has 19 amino acids. Germline V gene data show CDR1 as LNHDA and CDR2 as SQIVND (reference sequence). CDR3 loop: CASSIILSGRAVGQETQYF. The CDR3 DNA sequence: TGTGCCAGTAGTATCATCCTTAGCGGGAGGGCCGTAGGCCAAGAGACCCAGTACTTC.